This T cell receptor (beta chain) was identified in a study of a mutant IDH1 vaccine in newly diagnosed glioma. Repertoires were generated with immunoSEQ multiplex PCR, while TCRdb's copy carries only in-frame clones and drops some. The repertoire holds tens of thousands of clones, with around 87% as singletons. The ends lost 4 bases at V and 2 bases at J; junction bases unmatched: 6. The CDR3 sequence is 16 residues long. Germline V gene data show CDR1 as SGHRS and CDR2 as YFSETQ. The time point is: week 35, safety follow-up. Vaccinated patients received 300 ug of mutant IDH1 20-mer peptide per dose, with topical imiquimod. Points on this clone: Its cognate antigen is unknown.

The specimen comprised PBMCs, sampled from a glioma patient whose treatment included an IDH1 peptide vaccine. The receptor comes from a man in his thirties or forties with glioma. The chain has TRBV5-1 and TRBJ2-5; 12 bases agree with TRBD2. The CDR3 spells CASSPGTSGFQETQYF. In DNA form, the CDR3 reads TGCGCCAGCAGCCCCGGGACTAGCGGGTTTCAAGAGACCCAGTACTTC.